Listed here are 12 T cell receptor beta chains from one sample, sequenced in a study of blood T cell repertoires in COVID-19. The table came from immunoSEQ multiplex PCR; TCRdb's copy has only in-frame clones and leaves some out. Among fewer than 85,000 clones listed, 83% were seen once. Sequenced material: peripheral blood. The receptors originated from a woman aged 60 to 75 with acute or convalescent COVID-19.

This clone was seen a few times. V and J are TRBV5-4 and TRBJ1-2, with D uncertain. The V end was cut by 0 bases, the J end by 8 bases, with 17 bases between. The germline gives CDR1 SGHNT, CDR2 YYREEE (reference sequence). This CDR3 region has 15 residues. This chain's CDR3 is CASSLEREAVGGYTF. The CDR3 DNA sequence: TGTGCCAGCAGCTTGGAGAGGGAGGCGGTTGGGGGCTACACCTTC. The full variable domain, completed using reference TRBV5-4 and TRBJ1-2, is ETGVTQSPTHLIKTRGQQVTLRCSSQSGHNTVSWYQQALGQGPQFIFQYYREEENGRGNFPPRFSGLQFPNYSSELNVNALELDDSALYLCASSLEREAVGGYTFGSGTRLTVV.

DNA for the CDR3: TGTGCCAGCAAACTACACAGGGATTCACCCCTCCACTTT. Its protein is CASKLHRDSPLHF. This chain uses TRBV12-3 or TRBV12-4 with TRBJ1-6; TRBD1 is a possible D gene (6 bases). This CDR3 is 13 amino acids long. Trimming took off 7 bases at V and 8 bases at J, with 12 bases between the two ends.

The gene calls are TRBV7-6 and TRBJ2-7, with 10 nucleotides matching TRBD1. This CDR3 contains 15 residues. The germline gives CDR1 SGHVS, CDR2 FNYEAQ. V dropped 4 bases and J dropped 1; count of bases not matched to a gene: 4. The CDR3 DNA reads as TGTGCCAGCAGCTGGCCGGGACAGGGGTCCTACGAGCAGTACTTC. Protein: CASSWPGQGSYEQYF.

This sequence joins TRBV18 and TRBJ1-1, with a possible D match to TRBD1 (5 bases). This CDR3 contains 13 residues. Germline values: CDR1 KGHSH, CDR2 LQKENI. V was shortened by 11 bases and J by 0 bases, with 13 bases between the two germline ends. The CDR3, as DNA: TGTGCCGCTCGGCAGGGTTTGAACACTGAAGCTTTCTTT. It codes for CAARQGLNTEAFF. Filled out from reference TRBV18 and TRBJ1-1, the complete variable domain reads NAGVMQNPRHLVRRRGQEARLRCSPMKGHSHVYWYRQLPEEGLKFMVYLQKENIIDESGMPKERFSAEFPKEGPSILRIQQVVRGDSAAYFCAARQGLNTEAFFGQGTRLTVV.

The chain carries TRBV19 and TRBJ1-2, with 10 bases aligning to TRBD1. The CDR3 runs to 16 residues. V lost 3 bases and J lost 5; bases outside the gene matches: 9. Germline lookup yields CDR1 LNHDA and CDR2 SQIVND (reference sequence). The CDR3 nucleotides are TGTGCCAGTAGTATTTCGCCGGGACAGGGGTATTATGGCTACACCTTC. Translated, it gives CASSISPGQGYYGYTF.

This chain joins TRBV3-1 (or the pseudogene TRBV3-2) and TRBJ1-2; D remains unclear. V dropped 4 bases and J dropped 0 bases, with 18 bases sitting between them. This CDR3 region has 17 residues. Germline CDR1 and CDR2: LGHDT and YNNKEL (reference sequence). CDR3 residues: CASSRRGGLSPNYGYTF. Written as DNA, the CDR3 is TGTGCCAGCAGCCGGAGAGGCGGACTTAGCCCTAACTATGGCTACACCTTC.

The CDR3 sequence: CASSENWARGPEAFF. CDR3 nucleotide sequence: TGTGCCAGCAGCGAAAACTGGGCCAGGGGGCCTGAAGCTTTCTTT. V usage is TRBV3-1 (or the pseudogene TRBV3-2) and J usage is TRBJ1-1; 8 bases fit TRBD1. Looked up from germline, CDR1 is LGHDT and CDR2 is YNNKEL (reference sequence). The V gene end was trimmed by 5 bases and the J gene end by 6 bases; junction bases not matched to a gene: 11. This CDR3 spans 15 amino acids.

The rearrangement joins TRBV27 to TRBJ2-1, with 8 bases matching TRBD1. V lost 5 bases, J lost 0 bases, and 9 bases stayed unmatched. The germline V gene has CDR1 MNHEY and CDR2 SMNVEV (reference sequence). CDR3 length equals 17 residues. The DNA of the CDR3 is TGTGCCAGCAGTCCTAAGACAGGGGTTCTCTCCTACAATGAGCAGTTCTTC. Translated, it gives CASSPKTGVLSYNEQFF.

This clone has just a few counts. J is TRBJ2-5 and V is TRBV14, with D possibly matching TRBD1 (6 bases). This CDR3 is built from 17 residues. Germline V gives CDR1 SGHDN, CDR2 FVKESK. V was clipped by 2 bases and J by 4 bases, with 20 bases between them. Here the CDR3 reads CASSQWGIRDTRETQYF. DNA for the CDR3: TGTGCCAGCAGCCAATGGGGAATCCGGGACACCCGAGAGACCCAGTACTTC.

V usage is TRBV5-1 and J usage is TRBJ1-5, with no clear D. The CDR3 runs 13 residues. Germline assignment: CDR1 SGHRS and CDR2 YFSETQ. V was shortened by 0 bases and J by 11 bases, with 12 bases between the two germline ends. The CDR3, as DNA: TGCGCCAGCAGCTTGGCGGTGAACGGGGCCCAGCATTTT. This sequence encodes CASSLAVNGAQHF.

V gene TRBV30 combines with J gene TRBJ2-5, with D maybe TRBD1 (5 bases). CDR3 length equals 15 residues. Per the germline V gene, CDR1 is GTSNPN and CDR2 is SVGIG (reference sequence). Trimming removed 3 bases from V and 0 bases from J, with 14 bases in between. CDR3 sequence (DNA): TGTGCCTGGAGAAGCCCAGCAGGGTACCAAGAGACCCAGTACTTC. Its protein product is CAWRSPAGYQETQYF. The variable domain in full, with the rest retrieved from reference TRBV30 and TRBJ2-5, is SQTIHQWPATLVQPVGSPLSLECTVEGTSNPNLYWYRQAAGRGLQLLFYSVGIGQISSEVPQNLSASRPQDRQFILSSKKLLLSDSGFYLCAWRSPAGYQETQYFGPGTRLLVL.

This rearrangement joins TRBV6-5 to TRBJ1-2; D call uncertain. Germline CDR1 MNHEY, CDR2 SVGAGI. The V end was cut by 0 bases, the J end by 7 bases, with 9 bases between. The CDR3 spans 13 residues. The CDR3 nucleotides are TGTGCCAGCAGTTACTCGAGGCAGACTGGCTACACCTTC. This codes for CASSYSRQTGYTF.